What follows describes a single TCR beta chain. Its antigen is not yet known. No much larger clone exists at a distance of one base, and base qualities are not known. These data are taken from a study of blood T cells in healthy people across ages (dated by TCRdb to between 2014 and 2017). General notes on the study: In model experiments, template switching captured about one uniquely barcoded TCR beta cDNA molecule for every two T cells. Donors of different ages were randomly distributed across sequencing lanes to avoid experimental bias. For two donors (one aged 18 to 29 and one aged 80 or older), the study analyzed two additional independent replicas of 1 million unique cDNA reads from the same blood draw. Donors were grouped into four age groups: young (average about 15 years), middle-aged (less than 40), aged (roughly 67) and long-lived (82). The study measured age-related changes in TCR beta repertoire diversity using deep sequencing normalized with unique cDNA molecular identifiers.

Systemically healthy Caucasian individuals from Russia, some 36 in total and aged about 6 to 100 years, were included as donors. Each donor gave 8 to 10 milliliters of peripheral blood, collected into EDTA-treated Vacutainer tubes. Ficoll-Paque density-gradient centrifugation was used to isolate PBMCs, with at least 7 million per sample. Trizol reagent was used to extract total RNA from PBMCs, with at least 6 micrograms per sample. For every donor, an aliquot of PBMCs went through flow cytometry to measure the percentages of naive CD45RAhigh/CD27high T cells. A distance of 13 bases separates the germline ends of V and J, which lose 4 bases and 9 bases respectively. The CDR3 runs 13 residues from the cysteine to the phenylalanine. This entry keeps only the CDR3 DNA: 39 bases, framed from base 1. From the germline V gene, CDR1 is SGHDN and CDR2 is FVKESK. Library method: 5' RACE. For sequencing, an Illumina HiSeq 2500 was employed. A second about 7 to 12 cycle PCR used a sample-barcoded 5' primer and a J-beta primer mix. A template-switch 5' adaptor carrying 12 random nucleotides introduced a unique molecular identifier onto each TCR beta cDNA molecule. Each sample yielded at least 2.5 million CDR3-containing paired-end reads. The Mint cDNA synthesis kit, primed by a TRBC-specific oligonucleotide, was used to synthesize first-strand cDNA from all RNA. Following uracil-DNA glycosylase treatment, all cDNA underwent a first 18-cycle PCR with the universal primers M1SS and BC2_uni_R. The original methods were these. Normalization of each sample was performed by random selection of 1 million high-quality reads, each carrying a distinct molecular identifier. Instead of being binned into consensus sequences, reads that shared molecular identifiers were thrown out. CDR3 identification, clonotype clustering and error correction used MiTCR with a Q25 quality threshold and the strictest error-elimination algorithm. Lower-bound total TCR beta diversity was estimated with a nonparametric unseen species model using Euler transformation. TCRdb cleaned the public reads at Q25 with fastp, built clones with MiXCR and kept in-frame beta chains. Rows are unified per CDR3 protein, each entry keeping the most common DNA and genes. The V and J calls reflect TCRdb's pipeline rather than the authors' work. This sample gives roughly 410,000 distinct CDR3 sequences in total; over 45% of them show up just once. Around 49% of the sample lies in the top ten.

Broader findings and caveats from the paper: Bulk unsorted PBMC profiling prevented conclusive comparison of naive and antigen-experienced compartments. The CMV infection status of donors was not known, potentially confounding age-related changes in expanded clonotypes. As age increased, observed TCR beta diversity per million T cells dropped in a roughly linear way, and a significant reduction was already evident by age approximately 40. There was a strong correlation between observed TCR beta diversity and the percentage of naive T cells measured by flow cytometry. Compared with the aged group, more naive CD4+ T cells, fewer expanded clones and increased TCR diversity were shown by the long-lived group, suggesting age selection. Estimates of total diversity based on one million sequenced T cells were regarded as lower bounds and as underestimates.

Sequencing used blood. The receptor was derived from a man aged 55 to 70 in good health. The sequence joins TRBV14 to TRBJ2-1, and possibly TRBD2, on 5 matching bases. The CDR3 corresponds to CASSLTRSGEQFF. The DNA sequence reads TGTGCCAGCAGCCTAACTAGGTCAGGTGAGCAGTTCTTC.